Listed below are T cell receptor beta chains from one sample, sequenced in a study of T cell changes during pregnancy in multiple sclerosis. The repertoire was sequenced with immunoSEQ multiplex PCR; TCRdb's copy has only in-frame clones and lacks some. The table includes tens of thousands of clones, about 90% detected once. Here the sequenced sample was CD4+ T cells from peripheral blood mononuclear cells, taken after pregnancy. The receptor set was obtained from a female donor with multiple sclerosis, enrolled in a pregnancy study. Each CDR3 is given with its conserved first and last residue. Expanded clones get a size class; other rows say once, few or many, or leave the size out.

>TRBV25-1|TRBJ1-1|-
CASRPPGSQAEAFF
>TRBV4-1|TRBJ1-4|-
CASSQDEGAWEKLFF
>TRBV10-3|TRBJ2-1|-
CAISEGQANEQFF
>TRBV11-2|TRBJ2-7|-
CASSLEPAAYEQYF
>TRBV18|TRBJ1-2|-
CASSPLFADSYTF
>TRBV7-3|TRBJ2-5|once
CASSFRGQETQYF
>TRBV4-1|TRBJ1-1|-
CASSQRLEVNTEAFF
>TRBV7-3|TRBJ2-7|-
CASSPWGTGSREQYF
>TRBV7-3|TRBJ2-3|-
CASSLGGPRTDTQYF
>TRBV4-1|TRBJ2-6|-
CASSLTKGQGPESGANVLTF
>TRBV7-9|TRBJ1-4|once
CASSSYRGTNEKLFF
>TRBV7-2|TRBJ1-5|-
CASRQGNNQPQHF
>TRBV7-3|TRBJ2-7|once
CASSSAGPDEQYF
>TRBV5-6|TRBJ2-1|-
CASSLPSGGARFF
>TRBV7-9|TRBJ1-1|-
CASSLYRSPEAFF
>TRBV9|TRBJ1-2|few
CASSVLGHTYYGYTF
>TRBV10-3|TRBJ1-6|-
CAISDLWGGNSPLHF
>TRBV7-9|TRBJ1-4|-
CASRSNRDANEKLFF
>TRBV7-8|TRBJ2-3|once
CASSITSGGTDTQYF
>TRBV5-5|TRBJ1-5|-
CASSSRTGGGQPQHF
>TRBV5-1|TRBJ2-5|-
CASSLGRAQETQYF
>TRBV19|TRBJ1-2|once
CASKEVGYGYTF
>TRBV7-3|TRBJ1-2|-
CASSLYGGYGYTF
>TRBV30|TRBJ1-2|-
CASRTRAISTF
>TRBV5-4|TRBJ2-2|-
CASREGGTNTGELFF
>TRBV21-1|TRBJ1-4|-
CASSPPEGASKELFF
>TRBV7-3|TRBJ2-3|-
CASSLTGGAGSDTQYF
>TRBV7-8|TRBJ2-3|-
CASSWRQPSSTDTQYF
>TRBV30|TRBJ2-7|-
CALQSHRDSGHEQYF
>TRBV9|TRBJ1-2|-
CASSVGGTGFTGYGYTF
>TRBV4-2|TRBJ1-1|-
CASSQVTGASTEAFF
>TRBV7-3|TRBJ1-1|-
CASSSGRGNTEAFF
>TRBV7-8|TRBJ2-7|-
CASSRQGGEQYF
>TRBV2|TRBJ1-2|-
CASKDRAGYGYTF
>TRBV2|TRBJ1-3|-
CASTGQSSGNTIYF
>TRBV6-6|TRBJ1-6|-
CASSEEGVNSPLHF
>TRBV10-3|TRBJ1-5|-
CAIKNGSGTGFRRNQPQHF
>TRBV27|TRBJ2-1|-
CASSFRDRGLGFSYNEQFF
>TRBV5-4|TRBJ1-1|-
CASSLSRGVNTEAFF
>TRBV28|TRBJ1-2|-
CATKSIWGGLDYGYTF
>TRBV6-6|TRBJ2-5|once
CASTPEVVFQTQYF
>TRBV7-2|TRBJ2-2|-
CASRTYRGKIGELFF
>TRBV6-1|TRBJ2-2|-
CASRRGGNTGELFF
>TRBV7-9|TRBJ2-7|-
CASSQSSSYEQYF
>TRBV6-4|TRBJ2-5|-
CASSETGLGTQYF
>TRBV10-3|TRBJ1-1|few
CAIKRGNTEAFF
>TRBV7-9|TRBJ2-7|-
CASRRTGPDEQYF
>TRBV6-4|TRBJ2-7|-
CASSAWSSYEQYF
>TRBV25-1|TRBJ2-3|-
CASSGVGADTQYF
>TRBV2|TRBJ1-2|-
CASSPGQGFGYTF
>TRBV7-2|TRBJ2-2|once
CASSRKTGTGGDTGELFF
>TRBV7-9|TRBJ1-1|-
CASSSNQGNEAFF
>TRBV2|TRBJ2-3|-
CASSDQGTDTQYF
>TRBV18|TRBJ2-7|-
CASSPQAQGQYF
>TRBV5-8|TRBJ2-1|-
CASSLIAGGYNEQFF